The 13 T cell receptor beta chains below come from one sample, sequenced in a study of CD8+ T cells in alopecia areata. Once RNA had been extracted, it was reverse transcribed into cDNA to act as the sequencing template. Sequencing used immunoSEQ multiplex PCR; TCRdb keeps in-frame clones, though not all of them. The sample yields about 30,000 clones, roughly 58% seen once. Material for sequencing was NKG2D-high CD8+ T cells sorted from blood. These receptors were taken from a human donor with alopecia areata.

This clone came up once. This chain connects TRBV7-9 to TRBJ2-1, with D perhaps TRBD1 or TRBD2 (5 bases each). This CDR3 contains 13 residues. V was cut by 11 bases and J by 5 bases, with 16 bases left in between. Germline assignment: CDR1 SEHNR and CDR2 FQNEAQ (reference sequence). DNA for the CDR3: TGTGCCTCCGGGGACCACTATGACAATGAGCAGTTCTTC. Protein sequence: CASGDHYDNEQFF.

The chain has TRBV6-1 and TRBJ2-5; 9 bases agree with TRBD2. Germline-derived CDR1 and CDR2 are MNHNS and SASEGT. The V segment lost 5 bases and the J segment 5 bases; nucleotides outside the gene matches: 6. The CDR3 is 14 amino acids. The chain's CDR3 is CASSPGTSHETQYF. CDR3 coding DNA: TGTGCCAGCAGTCCCGGGACTAGCCACGAGACCCAGTACTTC.

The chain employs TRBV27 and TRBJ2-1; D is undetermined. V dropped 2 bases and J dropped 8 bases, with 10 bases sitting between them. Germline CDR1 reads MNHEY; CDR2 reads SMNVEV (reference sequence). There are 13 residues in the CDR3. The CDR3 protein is CASSLPSLHEQFF. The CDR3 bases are TGTGCCAGCAGTTTACCAAGTTTACATGAGCAGTTCTTC.

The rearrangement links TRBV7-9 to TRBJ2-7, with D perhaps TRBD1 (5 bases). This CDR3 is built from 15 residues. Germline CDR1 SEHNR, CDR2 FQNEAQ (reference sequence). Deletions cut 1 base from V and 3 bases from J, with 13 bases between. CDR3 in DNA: TGTGCCAGCAGCTTAGTGGGGCAGGGCCTCTACGAGCAGTACTTC. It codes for CASSLVGQGLYEQYF.

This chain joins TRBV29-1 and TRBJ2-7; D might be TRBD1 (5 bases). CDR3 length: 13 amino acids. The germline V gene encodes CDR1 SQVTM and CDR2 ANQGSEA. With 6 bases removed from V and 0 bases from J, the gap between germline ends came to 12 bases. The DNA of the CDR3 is TGCAGCGTGGTCTCGACAGTCTCCTACGAGCAGTACTTC. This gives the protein CSVVSTVSYEQYF.

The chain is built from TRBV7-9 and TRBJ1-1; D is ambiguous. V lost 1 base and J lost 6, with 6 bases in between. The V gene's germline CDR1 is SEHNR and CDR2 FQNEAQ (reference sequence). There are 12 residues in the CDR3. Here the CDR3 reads CASSLGYAEAFF. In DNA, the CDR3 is TGTGCCAGCAGCTTAGGTTACGCTGAAGCTTTCTTT.

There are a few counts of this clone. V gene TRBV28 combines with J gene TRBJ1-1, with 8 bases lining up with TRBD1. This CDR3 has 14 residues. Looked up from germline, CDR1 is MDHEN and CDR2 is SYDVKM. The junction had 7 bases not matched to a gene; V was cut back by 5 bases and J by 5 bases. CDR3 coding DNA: TGTGCCAGCAGTCCGGACAGGGATAGGACTGAAGCTTTCTTT. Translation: CASSPDRDRTEAFF.

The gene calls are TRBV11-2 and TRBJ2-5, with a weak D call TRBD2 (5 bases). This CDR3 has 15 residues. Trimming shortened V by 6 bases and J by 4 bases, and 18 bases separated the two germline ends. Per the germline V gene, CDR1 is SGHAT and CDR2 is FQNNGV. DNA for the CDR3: TGTGCCAGCAGGCTTTTGGTCCACGAGGGAGAGACCCAGTACTTC. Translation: CASRLLVHEGETQYF.

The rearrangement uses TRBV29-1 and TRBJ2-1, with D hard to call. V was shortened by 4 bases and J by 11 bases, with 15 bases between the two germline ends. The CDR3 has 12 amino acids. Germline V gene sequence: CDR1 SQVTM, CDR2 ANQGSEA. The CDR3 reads CSVVFDTSQQFF. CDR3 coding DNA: TGCAGCGTTGTTTTCGACACGTCTCAGCAGTTCTTC.

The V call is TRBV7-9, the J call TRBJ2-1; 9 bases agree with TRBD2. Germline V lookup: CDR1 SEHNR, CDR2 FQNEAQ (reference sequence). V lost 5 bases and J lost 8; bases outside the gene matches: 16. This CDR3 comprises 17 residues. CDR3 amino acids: CASSQNSGGAGYDEQFF. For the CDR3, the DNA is TGTGCCAGCAGCCAAAATAGCGGGGGAGCGGGTTATGATGAGCAGTTCTTC. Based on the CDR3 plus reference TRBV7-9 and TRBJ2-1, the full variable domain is DTGVSQNPRHKITKRGQNVTFRCDPISEHNRLYWYRQTLGQGPEFLTYFQNEAQLEKSRLLSDRFSAERPKGSFSTLEIQRTEQGDSAMYLCASSQNSGGAGYDEQFFGPGTRLTVL.

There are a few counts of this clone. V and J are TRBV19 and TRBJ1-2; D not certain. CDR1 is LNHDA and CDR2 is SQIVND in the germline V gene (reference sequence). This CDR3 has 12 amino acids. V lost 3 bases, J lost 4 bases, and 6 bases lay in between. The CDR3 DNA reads TGTGCCAGTAGTATGGGCGGCTATGGCTACACCTTC. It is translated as CASSMGGYGYTF.

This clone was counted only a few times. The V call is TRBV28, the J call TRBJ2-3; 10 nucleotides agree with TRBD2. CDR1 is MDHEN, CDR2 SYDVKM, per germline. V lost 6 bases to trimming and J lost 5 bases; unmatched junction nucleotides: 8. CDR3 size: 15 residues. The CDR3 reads CASSLAGGQEDTQYF. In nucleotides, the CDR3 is TGTGCCAGCAGCTTAGCGGGGGGCCAGGAAGATACGCAGTATTTT.

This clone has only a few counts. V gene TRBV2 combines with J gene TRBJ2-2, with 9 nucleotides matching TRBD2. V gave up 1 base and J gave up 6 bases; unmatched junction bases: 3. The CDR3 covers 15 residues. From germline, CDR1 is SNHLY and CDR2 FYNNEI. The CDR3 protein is CASSEVSGSAGELFF. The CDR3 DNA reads TGTGCCAGCAGTGAAGTTAGCGGGAGTGCCGGGGAGCTGTTTTTT.